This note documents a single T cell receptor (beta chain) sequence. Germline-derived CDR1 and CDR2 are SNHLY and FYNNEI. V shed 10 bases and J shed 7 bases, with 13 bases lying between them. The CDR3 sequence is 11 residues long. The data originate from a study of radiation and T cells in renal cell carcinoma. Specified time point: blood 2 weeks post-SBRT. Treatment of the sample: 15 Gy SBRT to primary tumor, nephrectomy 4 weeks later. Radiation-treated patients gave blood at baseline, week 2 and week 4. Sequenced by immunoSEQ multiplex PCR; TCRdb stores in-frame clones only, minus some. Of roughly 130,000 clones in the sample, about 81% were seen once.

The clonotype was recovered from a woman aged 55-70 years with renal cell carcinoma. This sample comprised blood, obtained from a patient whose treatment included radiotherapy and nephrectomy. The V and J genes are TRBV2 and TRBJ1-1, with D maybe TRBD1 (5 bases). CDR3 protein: CAIRGSFEAFF. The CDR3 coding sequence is TGTGCCATCCGGGGCTCCTTTGAAGCTTTCTTT.